This entry lists 13 T cell receptor beta chains sequenced from one sample in a study of shared clonotypes between healthy human individuals. CD45RO-negative, CCR7-positively selected cells formed the naive CD8 fraction, excluding terminally differentiated effector memory CD45RA+ cells. Sequencing was performed with immunoSEQ multiplex PCR; in TCRdb, only in-frame clones are kept and a portion is missing. The sample lists approximately 810,000 clones, 85% to 95% seen once, with approximately 25% in the top ten. Sequencing was done on a sample of naive CD8+ T cells sorted from blood. These receptors all come from a man aged 30-40 years in good health.

J is TRBJ2-2 and V is TRBV9; tentatively, D is TRBD1 (6 bases). CDR3 length: 15 amino acids. V shed 4 bases and J shed 1 base, with 11 bases lying between them. Germline V lookup: CDR1 SGDLS, CDR2 YYNGEE. In nucleotides, the CDR3 is TGTGCCAGCAGCCCCTCGGGACAGAACACCGGGGAGCTGTTTTTT. It yields the protein CASSPSGQNTGELFF. Full variable domain (remainder filled in from reference TRBV9 and TRBJ2-2): DSGVTQTPKHLITATGQRVTLRCSPRSGDLSVYWYQQSLDQGLQFLIQYYNGEERAKGNILERFSAQQFPDLHSELNLSSLELGDSALYFCASSPSGQNTGELFFGEGSRLTVL.

A word on this clone: At the DNA level, this CDR3 is encoded by other sequences in the same sample as well. The chain employs TRBV19 and TRBJ2-7; weak D call: TRBD1 (5 bases). Trimming pared 5 bases from V and 4 bases from J, leaving 15 bases between. The CDR3 spans 14 residues. Germline-derived CDR1 and CDR2 are LNHDA and SQIVND (reference sequence). The CDR3 spells CASSLGTGNYEQYF. CDR3 in DNA: TGTGCCAGTAGTTTGGGAACAGGAAATTACGAGCAGTACTTC.

CDR3 region: CASRSTSGVSWETQYF. The CDR3 bases are TGTGCCAGCAGGTCTACTAGCGGTGTCTCTTGGGAGACCCAGTACTTC. The chain uses TRBV11-2 and TRBJ2-5, with TRBD2 matching over 8 bases. The CDR3 length is 16 residues. CDR1 is SGHAT, CDR2 FQNNGV, per germline. Trimming took 6 bases from V and 5 from J; bases not matched to a gene: 14.

V and J are TRBV27 and TRBJ1-1; possibly TRBD1 for D (5 bases). Germline V CDR1 and CDR2: MNHEY, SMNVEV (reference sequence). Trimming shortened V by 6 bases and J by 2 bases, and 10 bases separated the two germline ends. This CDR3 comprises 13 residues. CDR3 in DNA: TGTGCCAGCAGGATTGGGACTAACACTGAAGCTTTCTTT. Translating gives CASRIGTNTEAFF.

Worth noting for this clone: At the DNA level, this CDR3 is encoded by other sequences in the same sample as well. The chain couples TRBV7-6 to TRBJ2-5, with D unclear. V was shortened by 0 bases and J by 5 bases, with 4 bases between the two germline ends. The CDR3 spans 12 residues. CDR1 is SGHVS and CDR2 is FNYEAQ in the germline V gene. CDR3 in DNA: TGTGCCAGCAGCTTAGCGCCGGAGACCCAGTACTTC. This gives the protein CASSLAPETQYF.

V and J are TRBV13 and TRBJ2-1; D not resolved. The CDR3 extends over 14 amino acids. Trimming removed 2 bases from V and 9 bases from J, with 14 bases in between. From germline, CDR1 is PRHDT and CDR2 FYEKMQ (reference sequence). DNA for the CDR3: TGTGCCAGCAGCTTATCAGTTTCTTATAGTGAGCAGTTCTTC. The encoded protein is CASSLSVSYSEQFF.

This clone turned up a few times. CDR3 nucleotides: TGCGCCAGCAGCCAGGGAGAGAGGGGAGCCCACTACGAGCAGTACTTC. Protein sequence: CASSQGERGAHYEQYF. The rearrangement joins TRBV4-1 to TRBJ2-7; D might be TRBD1 or TRBD2, each matching 5 bases. The V and J ends lost 3 bases and 3 bases respectively, with 18 bases between them. The CDR3 contains 16 residues. The germline V gene has CDR1 MGHRA and CDR2 YSYEKL.

This clone was detected only once. This chain uses TRBV28 with TRBJ2-2; D unclear. Trimming took 1 base from V and 10 from J, leaving 16 bases between them. This CDR3 has 15 residues. Germline loops: CDR1 MDHEN, CDR2 SYDVKM. The CDR3 sequence: CASSLLFEAGAELFF. The CDR3 region has the DNA TGTGCCAGCAGTTTATTATTCGAGGCCGGTGCGGAGCTGTTTTTT.

The chain has TRBV2 and TRBJ2-7; D gene uncertain. Germline V gene sequence: CDR1 SNHLY, CDR2 FYNNEI. Trimming removed 9 bases from V and 6 bases from J, with 15 bases in between. CDR3 length: 12 amino acids. As DNA, the CDR3 is TGTGCCAGTCGAGGAGCCGGAGCCGAGCAGTACTTC. As protein: CASRGAGAEQYF. The whole variable domain, filled in from reference TRBV2 and TRBJ2-7, reads EPEVTQTPSHQVTQMGQEVILRCVPISNHLYFYWYRQILGQKVEFLVSFYNNEISEKSEIFDDQFSVERPDGSNFTLKIRSTKLEDSAMYFCASRGAGAEQYFGPGTRLTVT.

The chain joins TRBV27 to TRBJ2-2, with 12 bases matching TRBD2. The CDR3 consists of 17 residues. The germline V gene encodes CDR1 MNHEY and CDR2 SMNVEV (reference sequence). V gave up 3 bases and J gave up 5 bases; unmatched junction bases: 7. The DNA of the CDR3 is TGTGCCAGCAGTTTTTTACCCGGGACTAGCGGGACCGGGGAGCTGTTTTTT. The encoded protein is CASSFLPGTSGTGELFF.

This sequence joins TRBV28 and TRBJ1-5, with D perhaps matching TRBD1 (5 bases). Trimming stripped 3 bases from V and 0 bases from J, with 12 bases between. Looked up from germline, CDR1 is MDHEN and CDR2 is SYDVKM. The CDR3 covers 16 residues. CDR3 DNA: TGTGCCAGCAGTTTGGGGGAGGGATATAGCAATCAGCCCCAGCATTTT. As protein: CASSLGEGYSNQPQHF. The whole variable domain, remainder taken from reference TRBV28 and TRBJ1-5, is DVKVTQSSRYLVKRTGEKVFLECVQDMDHENMFWYRQDPGLGLRLIYFSYDVKMKEKGDIPEGYSVSREKKERFSLILESASTNQTSMYLCASSLGEGYSNQPQHFGDGTRLSIL.

V and J are TRBV5-8 and TRBJ2-7; possibly TRBD1 or TRBD2 for D (5 bases each). V lost 4 bases to trimming and J lost 2 bases, with 13 bases between them. The CDR3 sequence is 14 residues long. Looked up from germline, CDR1 is SGHTS and CDR2 is YDEGEE. The CDR3 spells CASSVRDDPYEQYF. CDR3 nucleotides: TGTGCCAGCAGCGTGAGGGACGACCCCTACGAGCAGTACTTC.

The V and J genes are TRBV27 and TRBJ1-1, with D possibly being TRBD1 (5 bases). Between the trimmed V and J ends, which lost 5 bases and 1 base, there was a span of 14 bases. The CDR3 is 15 residues long. The germline V gene has CDR1 MNHEY and CDR2 SMNVEV (reference sequence). The CDR3 here is CASSLQVGTNTEAFF. As DNA, the CDR3 is TGTGCCAGCAGTCTCCAGGTGGGGACGAACACTGAAGCTTTCTTT.